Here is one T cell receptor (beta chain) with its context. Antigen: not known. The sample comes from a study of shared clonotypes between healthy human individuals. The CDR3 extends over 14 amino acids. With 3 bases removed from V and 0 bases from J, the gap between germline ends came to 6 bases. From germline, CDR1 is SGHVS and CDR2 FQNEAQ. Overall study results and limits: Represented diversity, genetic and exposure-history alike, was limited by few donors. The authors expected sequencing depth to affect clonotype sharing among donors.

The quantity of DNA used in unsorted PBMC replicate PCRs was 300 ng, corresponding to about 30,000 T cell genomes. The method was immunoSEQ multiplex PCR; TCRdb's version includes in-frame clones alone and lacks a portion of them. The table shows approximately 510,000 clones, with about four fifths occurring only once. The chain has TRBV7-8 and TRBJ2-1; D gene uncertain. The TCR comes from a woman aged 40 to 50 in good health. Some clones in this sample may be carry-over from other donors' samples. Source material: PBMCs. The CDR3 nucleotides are TGTGCCAGCAGCTTCCGGAGCTCCTACAATGAGCAGTTCTTC. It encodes CASSFRSSYNEQFF.